This T cell receptor (beta chain) was observed in a study of T cells after posttransplantation cyclophosphamide. Only in-frame clones appear in the TCRdb table, and some are missing; sequencing was by immunoSEQ multiplex PCR. The profile covers tens of thousands of clones, none occurring a single time. Study-wide results and caveats: Blood and skin or GI T cell repertoires showed limited TRB overlap.

This clone has a count of ten or more. Its target is unknown. The CDR3 is 16 amino acids. Germline loops: CDR1 SEHNR, CDR2 FQNEAQ (reference sequence). After removal of 4 bases from V and 7 bases from J, the junction contained 10 bases not matched to a gene. The source of this sequence is a man aged 50 to 60 in good health, CMV-negative, and a related stem cell transplant donor. The sample was PBMCs. V gene TRBV7-9 combines with J gene TRBJ2-7; 13 bases match TRBD2. The CDR3 nucleotides read TGTGCCAGCAGCTCCCCGGGACTAGCGGGACGTATTGAGCAGTACTTC. This gives the protein CASSSPGLAGRIEQYF.